The entry below gives a single T cell receptor (beta chain) sequence along with its context. Its target is unknown. The record originates from a study of response to subunit inactivated influenza vaccine. Study-level points and caveats: Each seasonal flu vaccination may recruit only limited new T cells, authors suggested.

A single record per CDR3 protein comes from TCRdb applying MiXCR to the RT-PCR reads. The sample records over 150,000 distinct CDR3 sequences, 9.2% being singletons. Germline V gene data show CDR1 as MNHEY and CDR2 as SVGEGT. Trimming took 0 bases from V and 0 from J; bases not matched to a gene: 5. The CDR3 has 17 residues. The TCR sequence derives from a man aged 45-60 years who received an inactivated influenza vaccine. The chain joins TRBV6-2 or TRBV6-3 to TRBJ2-1; TRBD1 aligns across 7 bases. The starting material was non-naive T cells sorted from PBMCs, obtained on the day of vaccination. Here the CDR3 reads CASSYSRGRGSYNEQFF. The CDR3, as DNA: TGTGCCAGCAGTTACTCGAGGGGGCGAGGCTCCTACAATGAGCAGTTCTTC.